The rows below give T cell receptor beta chains drawn from one sample of a study of CD4 T cells in relation to SARS-CoV-2 and coronaviruses. Profiling relied on immunoSEQ multiplex PCR, and the TCRdb table lists in-frame clones only, not all of them. The sample has approximately 17,000 clones, about 79% seen once. The antigens for these receptors are not known. The sequenced material came from CD4+ T cells from PBMCs, cultured in vitro. The receptors stem from a human donor in good health. Each CDR3 is given with its conserved first and last residue. A D gene is named only where the DNA matches it firmly. A clone size is listed for some rows: how often the clone was seen (once, few, many), or a class if it is expanded.

V	D	J	size	CDR3	DNA
TRBV2	.	TRBJ1-1	.	CASRNRVRNTEAFF	TGTGCCAGCAGAAACAGGGTCCGGAACACTGAAGCTTTCTTT
TRBV5-1	TRBD1	TRBJ2-1	.	CASSLRQGVTYNEQFF	TGCGCCAGCAGCTTGCGACAGGGGGTAACCTACAATGAGCAGTTCTTC
TRBV21-1	.	TRBJ2-3	.	CASHPRTGGRTDTQYF	TGTGCCAGCCACCCTAGGACAGGGGGCCGCACAGATACGCAGTATTTT
TRBV7-9	TRBD1	TRBJ2-5	.	CASTGNRGSATQYF	TGTGCCAGCACCGGCAACAGGGGGTCCGCGACCCAGTACTTC
TRBV28	.	TRBJ1-4	.	CASTRLGTNEKLFF	TGTGCCAGCACCCGTCTTGGAACTAATGAAAAACTGTTTTTT
TRBV6-5	.	TRBJ1-6	.	CASSYSDPRDSPLHF	TGTGCCAGCAGTTACTCCGATCCGCGGGATTCACCCCTCCACTTT
TRBV12-3/TRBV12-4	.	TRBJ2-5	.	CASSFGETQYF	TGTGCCAGCAGTTTTGGAGAGACCCAGTACTTC
TRBV14	.	TRBJ2-6	.	CASSPLLAGYGANVLTF	TGTGCCAGCAGCCCCCTCCTCGCTGGGTACGGGGCCAACGTCCTGACTTTC
TRBV4-3	.	TRBJ1-5	.	CASSQDVSHRSQHF	TGCGCCAGCAGCCAAGACGTTTCCCACCGGTCCCAGCATTTT
TRBV5-1	.	TRBJ2-7	.	CASSLDPGLNYEQYF	TGCGCCAGCAGCTTGGACCCGGGACTCAACTACGAGCAGTACTTC
TRBV7-3	.	TRBJ2-1	.	CASSLHGTYNEQFF	TGTGCCAGCAGCTTACACGGGACCTACAATGAGCAGTTCTTC
TRBV6-1	TRBD1	TRBJ1-1	.	CASRYGGGTGTEAFF	TGTGCCAGCAGATACGGAGGGGGCACGGGCACTGAAGCTTTCTTT
TRBV5-1	TRBD1	TRBJ2-7	.	CASSTGQGAYEQYF	TGCGCCAGCAGTACCGGACAGGGGGCTTACGAGCAGTACTTC
TRBV28	.	TRBJ1-2	once	CASSEGTPRAYGYTF	TGTGCCAGCAGTGAAGGGACACCCCGTGCCTATGGCTACACCTTC
TRBV2	.	TRBJ2-3	.	CASSSQATQYF	TGTGCCAGCAGTAGCCAGGCTACGCAGTATTTT
TRBV11-2	.	TRBJ2-1	.	CASSGARGRNNEQFF	TGTGCCAGCAGCGGCGCCCGGGGGCGCAACAATGAGCAGTTCTTC
TRBV9	.	TRBJ1-3	.	CASSVNVAGNTIYF	TGTGCCAGCAGCGTGAACGTCGCTGGAAACACCATATATTTT
TRBV6-5	.	TRBJ1-5	.	CASSSVWVGQPQHF	TGTGCCAGCAGTTCCGTTTGGGTAGGACAGCCCCAGCATTTT
TRBV28	TRBD1	TRBJ1-2	.	CASSWGQSFGYTF	TGTGCCAGCAGTTGGGGACAGAGTTTTGGCTACACCTTC
TRBV9	.	TRBJ2-5	.	CASSSTGETQYF	TGTGCCAGCAGCTCGACGGGGGAGACCCAGTACTTC
TRBV27	TRBD1	TRBJ1-2	.	CASSLSGQGESAGYTF	TGTGCCAGCAGTTTATCGGGACAGGGGGAATCGGCTGGCTACACCTTC
TRBV7-2	.	TRBJ1-2	.	CASSLGFKGTGYGYTF	TGTGCCAGCAGCTTAGGGTTCAAAGGTACTGGATATGGCTACACCTTC
TRBV11-2	.	TRBJ2-3	.	CASSLAGSDTQYF	TGTGCCAGCAGCTTAGCGGGATCGGATACGCAGTATTTT
TRBV18	TRBD1	TRBJ1-2	.	CASSAGTGARANYGYTF	TGTGCCAGCTCAGCCGGGACAGGGGCAAGAGCTAACTATGGCTACACCTTC
TRBV10-3	.	TRBJ2-5	.	CAISEGGRETQYF	TGTGCCATCAGTGAGGGGGGACGAGAGACCCAGTACTTC
TRBV7-9	.	TRBJ1-2	few	CASSLDYFGNYGYTF	TGTGCCAGCAGCTTAGATTATTTCGGAAACTATGGCTACACCTTC
TRBV20-1	TRBD2	TRBJ2-1	.	CSASRSGGYNEQFF	TGCAGTGCAAGTAGAAGCGGGGGCTACAATGAGCAGTTCTTC
TRBV5-4	TRBD2	TRBJ2-5	.	CASSPTFVSSGAVQETQYF	TGTGCCAGCAGCCCCACCTTTGTCTCTAGCGGGGCGGTCCAAGAGACCCAGTACTTC
TRBV7-2	TRBD2	TRBJ2-1	.	CASSEASGGAFEQFF	TGTGCCAGCAGCGAAGCTAGCGGGGGGGCCTTTGAGCAGTTCTTC
TRBV6-5	.	TRBJ2-7	.	CASSTSSGTVSYF	TGTGCCAGCAGTACAAGTTCCGGGACGGTCTCCTACTTC
TRBV6-5	TRBD2	TRBJ2-3	.	CASRQAGGTDTQYF	TGTGCCAGCCGACAAGCGGGAGGGACAGATACGCAGTATTTT
TRBV7-8	.	TRBJ1-3	.	CASSTVGGNLRNTIYF	TGTGCCAGCAGCACAGTAGGGGGAAATTTGAGAAACACCATATATTTT
TRBV4-3	TRBD1	TRBJ2-7	once	CASSLRGQGVYEQYF	TGCGCCAGCAGCCTCCGAGGACAGGGGGTTTACGAGCAGTACTTC
TRBV6-5	.	TRBJ2-7	.	CASVFGKGYEQYF	TGTGCCAGTGTGTTCGGGAAGGGATACGAGCAGTACTTC
TRBV27	TRBD1	TRBJ2-4	.	CASRRDSKNIQYF	TGTGCCAGCAGAAGGGACAGCAAAAACATTCAGTACTTC
TRBV6-1	.	TRBJ2-3	once	CASSEAVQGGRDTQYF	TGTGCCAGCAGTGAAGCGGTACAGGGTGGAAGAGATACGCAGTATTTT
TRBV18	TRBD2	TRBJ2-3	.	CASSLGLESDTQYF	TGTGCCAGCTCACTGGGACTAGAGTCAGATACGCAGTATTTT
TRBV28	.	TRBJ1-4	.	CASTSGFEGLFF	TGTGCCAGCACCTCGGGGTTCGAGGGGCTGTTTTTT
TRBV4-1	TRBD2	TRBJ2-1	.	CASSRLAGGSYNEQFF	TGCGCCAGCAGCCGCTTAGCGGGGGGCTCCTACAATGAGCAGTTCTTC
TRBV18	.	TRBJ2-2	.	CASSPPVGQDYTGELFF	TGTGCCAGCTCACCACCTGTAGGTCAGGACTACACCGGGGAGCTGTTTTTT
TRBV7-6	TRBD2	TRBJ2-1	once	CASSYFLGGLAGMGVYNEQFF	TGTGCCAGCAGCTATTTCCTAGGGGGACTAGCGGGAATGGGGGTCTACAATGAGCAGTTCTTC